The T cell receptor beta chain described here comes from a study of identical twins. TCRdb passed the 5' RACE reads through MiXCR, listing each CDR3 protein once. The repertoire consists of about 720,000 distinct CDR3 sequences, with under 9% occurring once and the leading ten covering approximately 0.94%. V gave up 4 bases and J gave up 5 bases; unmatched junction bases: 10. CDR3 size: 15 residues. Germline V gives CDR1 SGHAT, CDR2 FQNNGV. This clonotype was seen a few times. These data also formed part of another study, on yellow fever vaccine responses in identical twins.

Sequencing was performed on PBMCs. This TCR came from a woman aged 18-30 years in good health. This chain uses TRBV11-2 with TRBJ2-5, with TRBD1 identical over 7 bases. CDR3 protein: CASSSTDRARETQYF. For the CDR3, the DNA is TGTGCCAGCAGCTCGACCGACAGGGCCAGGGAGACCCAGTACTTC.